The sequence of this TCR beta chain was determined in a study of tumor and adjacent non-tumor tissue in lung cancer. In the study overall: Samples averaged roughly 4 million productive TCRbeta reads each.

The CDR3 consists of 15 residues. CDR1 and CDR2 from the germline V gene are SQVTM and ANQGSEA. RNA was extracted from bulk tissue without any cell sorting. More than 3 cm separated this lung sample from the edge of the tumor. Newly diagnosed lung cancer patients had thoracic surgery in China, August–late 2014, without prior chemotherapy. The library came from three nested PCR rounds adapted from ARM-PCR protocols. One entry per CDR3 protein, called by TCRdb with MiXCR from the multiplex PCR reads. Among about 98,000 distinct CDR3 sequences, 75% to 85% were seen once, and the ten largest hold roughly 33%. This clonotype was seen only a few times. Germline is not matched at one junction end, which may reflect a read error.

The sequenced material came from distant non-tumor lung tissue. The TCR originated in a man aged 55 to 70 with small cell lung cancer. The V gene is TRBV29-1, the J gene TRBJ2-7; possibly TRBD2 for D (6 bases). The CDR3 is CSVAPTSPAGREQYF. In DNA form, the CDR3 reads TGCAGTGTTGCCCCGACGTCACCAGCGGGTAGAGAGCAGTACTTC.